This T cell receptor beta chain was identified in a study of vaccination effects on CD4 cells after COVID-19. Using immunoSEQ multiplex PCR, the repertoire was profiled, and TCRdb retains in-frame clones only, with some absent. The sample carries roughly 54,000 clones, roughly three quarters recorded once. CD4+ T cells specific for antigen were expanded with viral peptide pools by the ViraFEST assay before sequencing. It was after around 10 days of culture that CD4+ T cells were isolated. This person caught SARS-CoV-2 sometime from March to December 2020, and PCR testing confirmed the infection. V gave up 5 bases and J gave up 5 bases, with 12 bases separating them. The CDR3 spans 13 residues. Germline V CDR1 and CDR2: SEHNR, FQNEAQ (reference sequence). As to this clone: The antigen is unknown.

The gene calls are TRBV7-9 and TRBJ2-5; D ambiguous. The TCR comes from a human donor who had a prior SARS-CoV-2 infection. The sequenced sample was CD4+ T cells from PBMCs cultured with HIV peptides, obtained before COVID-19 vaccination. Subset given: HIV-1 Nef peptide pool negative control/reference culture. The CDR3 is CASSPVLQETQYF. Written as DNA, the CDR3 is TGTGCCAGCAGCCCGGTGCTTCAGGAGACCCAGTACTTC.